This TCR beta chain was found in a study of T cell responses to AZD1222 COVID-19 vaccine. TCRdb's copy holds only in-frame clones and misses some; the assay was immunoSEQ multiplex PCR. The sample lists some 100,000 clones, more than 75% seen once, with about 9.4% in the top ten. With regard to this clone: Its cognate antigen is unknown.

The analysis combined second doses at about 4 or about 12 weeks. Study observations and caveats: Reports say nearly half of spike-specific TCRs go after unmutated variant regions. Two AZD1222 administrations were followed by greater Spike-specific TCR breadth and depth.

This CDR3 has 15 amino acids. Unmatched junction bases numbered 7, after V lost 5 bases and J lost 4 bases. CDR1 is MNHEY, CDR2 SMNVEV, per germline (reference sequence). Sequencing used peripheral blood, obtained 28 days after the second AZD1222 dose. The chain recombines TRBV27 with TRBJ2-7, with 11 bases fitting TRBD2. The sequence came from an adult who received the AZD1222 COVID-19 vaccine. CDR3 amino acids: CASSPGTSGSYEQYF. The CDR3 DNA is TGTGCCAGCAGTCCGGGGACTAGCGGAAGTTACGAGCAGTACTTC.